The 13 T cell receptor beta chains presented below share a single source sample, sequenced in a study of blood T cells in healthy people across ages. Together with a sample-barcoded 5' primer, a J-beta primer mix was included in a second PCR lasting about 7 to 11 cycles. MiXCR, run by TCRdb on the 5' RACE reads, gives a single entry per CDR3 protein. The sample contains about 1.1 million distinct CDR3 sequences, less than 45% of which appear only once. The sample consisted of blood. The receptors come from a man aged 18 to 29 in good health.

J is TRBJ1-5 and V is TRBV20-1; D gene ambiguous. Between the trimmed V and J ends, which lost 0 bases and 0 bases, there was a span of 15 bases. Germline assignment: CDR1 DFQATT and CDR2 SNEGSKA (reference sequence). The CDR3 runs to 17 residues. CDR3 region: CSARDGGRRFSNQPQHF. The DNA for the CDR3 is TGCAGTGCTAGAGATGGAGGCAGAAGGTTTAGCAATCAGCCCCAGCATTTT.

This chain links TRBV9 with TRBJ1-5, with no clear D. Germline V lookup: CDR1 SGDLS, CDR2 YYNGEE. There are 14 residues in the CDR3. The V gene lost 0 bases and the J gene lost 6 bases, with 10 bases spanning the gap. This CDR3 reads CASSVDTGGQPQHF. In nucleotides, the CDR3 is TGTGCCAGCAGCGTAGACACGGGAGGTCAGCCCCAGCATTTT.

Notes on this clonotype: This could be a read error, since a much larger clone is one nucleotide away. Here the CDR3 DNA reads TGTGCCAGCCGCCCGTCTTGGGCAGAAATTAACTATGGCTACACCTTC. Translated, it gives CASRPSWAEINYGYTF. The chain couples TRBV7-2 to TRBJ1-2, with D unclear. Germline V CDR1 and CDR2: SGHTA, FQGNSA. V was shortened by 8 bases and J by 1 base, with 20 bases between the two germline ends. The CDR3 runs to 16 residues.

This clonotype was counted between two and nine times. The chain is built from TRBV7-9 and TRBJ1-6; a weak D match, TRBD1 (6 bases). This CDR3 has 15 amino acids. V was clipped by 1 base and J by 6 bases, with 10 bases between them. Germline CDR1 and CDR2: SEHNR and FQNEAQ (reference sequence). CDR3 in DNA: TGTGCCAGCAGCTTAGACCGACAGGTTAATTCACCCCTCCACTTT. Translated: CASSLDRQVNSPLHF.

A note on this clonotype: One end of the junction is discordant with germline, which a read error may explain. The J gene is TRBJ2-7, the V gene TRBV9; tentative D call: TRBD2 (6 bases). Germline V gives CDR1 SGDLS, CDR2 YYNGEE. The CDR3 spans 16 residues. The CDR3 sequence is CANSVVGLASVGEQYF. The CDR3, as DNA: TGTGCCAACAGCGTAGTTGGGTTAGCTAGCGTGGGCGAGCAGTACTTC.

As concerns this clonotype: One junction end does not reproduce the germline sequence, and a read error may be involved. J is TRBJ1-2 and V is TRBV20-1, with D perhaps matching TRBD1 (6 bases). Germline CDR1 is DFQATT and CDR2 is SNEGSKA (reference sequence). The CDR3 is 16 amino acids. CDR3 sequence (DNA): TGCAGTGCTAGAGATCATCTTAACAGGGCTAACTATGGCCACACCTTC. Amino acid sequence: CSARDHLNRANYGHTF.

The chain employs TRBV7-6 and TRBJ2-7; D is unclear. The end of the DNA is better explained by TRBJ2-5, so the J call may be wrong. The germline V gene has CDR1 SGHVS and CDR2 FNYEAQ. The CDR3 is 12 residues long. CDR3 nucleotide sequence: TGTGCCAGCAGCTCGTTCCTGGAGACCCAGTACTTC. It yields the protein CASSSFLETQYF.

This chain joins TRBV24-1 and TRBJ2-3; 11 bases are shared with TRBD2. Trimming at V came to 5 bases and at J to 2 bases, leaving 8 bases not matched to a gene. Germline loops: CDR1 KGHDR, CDR2 SFDVKD. This CDR3 comprises 17 residues. CDR3 in amino acids: CATSGSLAGGVTDTQYF. DNA of the CDR3: TGTGCCACCAGTGGGAGCCTAGCGGGGGGCGTCACAGATACGCAGTATTTT.

This clonotype was found a few times. The chain uses TRBV18 and TRBJ2-1; weak D call: TRBD1 (5 bases). There are 18 residues in the CDR3. CDR1 and CDR2 from the germline V gene are KGHSH and LQKENI. V lost 3 bases and J lost 6, with 24 bases in between. CDR3 protein: CASSPPGYRGFSINEQFF. The CDR3 nucleotides are TGTGCCAGCTCACCTCCCGGGTATAGGGGATTTTCTATCAATGAGCAGTTCTTC.

This clonotype appeared a few times. The genes are TRBV28 and TRBJ2-3; TRBD1 is a possible D gene (6 bases). Per germline, CDR1 MDHEN and CDR2 SYDVKM. This CDR3 spans 15 amino acids. V was pared by 5 bases and J by 6 bases, with 18 bases between. The CDR3: CASSVPGHLSDTQYF. CDR3 sequence (DNA): TGTGCCAGCAGTGTGCCGGGACACCTTTCGGATACGCAGTATTTT.

In this sample, this clonotype turned up many times. This chain connects TRBV7-2 to TRBJ1-1; a weak D match, TRBD1 (6 bases). The CDR3 runs to 14 residues. The ends were cut back, 4 bases at V and 1 base at J, with 10 bases in the middle. Per germline, CDR1 SGHTA and CDR2 FQGNSA. The CDR3 loop is CASSSRGQNTEAFF. The CDR3 nucleotides read TGTGCCAGCAGCTCGCGGGGACAGAACACTGAAGCTTTCTTT.

The rearrangement uses TRBV9 and TRBJ1-2; a weak D match, TRBD1 (5 bases). V dropped 0 bases and J dropped 2 bases, with 8 bases sitting between them. The CDR3 spans 14 residues. CDR1 SGDLS and CDR2 YYNGEE come from the germline V gene. The CDR3 sequence is CASSVAGTNYGYTF. The CDR3 DNA sequence: TGTGCCAGCAGCGTAGCAGGGACCAACTATGGCTACACCTTC.

This clonotype was seen only once. The chain recombines TRBV12-3 or TRBV12-4 with TRBJ2-1, with TRBD2 matching over 9 bases. This CDR3 is 16 amino acids long. Trimming took 7 bases from V and 2 from J; bases not matched to a gene: 9. CDR3 DNA sequence: TGTGCCAGCACCACGACATCTAGCGGGGCCTACAATGAGCAGTTCTTC. Protein: CASTTTSSGAYNEQFF.